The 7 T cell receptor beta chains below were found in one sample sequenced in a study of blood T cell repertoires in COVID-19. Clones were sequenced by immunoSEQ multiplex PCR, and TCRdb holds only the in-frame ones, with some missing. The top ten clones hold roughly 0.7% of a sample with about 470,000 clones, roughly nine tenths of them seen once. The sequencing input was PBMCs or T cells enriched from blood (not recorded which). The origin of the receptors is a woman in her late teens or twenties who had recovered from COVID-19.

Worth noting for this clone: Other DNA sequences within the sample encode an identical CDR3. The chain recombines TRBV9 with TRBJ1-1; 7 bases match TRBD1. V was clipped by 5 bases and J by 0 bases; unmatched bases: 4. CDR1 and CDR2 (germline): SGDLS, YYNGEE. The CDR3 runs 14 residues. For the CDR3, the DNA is TGTGCCAGCAGTCCGGGACAGCTGAACACTGAAGCTTTCTTT. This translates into CASSPGQLNTEAFF.

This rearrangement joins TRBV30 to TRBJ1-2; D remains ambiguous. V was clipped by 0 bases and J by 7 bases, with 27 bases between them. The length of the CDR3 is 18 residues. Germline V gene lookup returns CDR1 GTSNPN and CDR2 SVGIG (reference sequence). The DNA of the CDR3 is TGTGCCTGGAGTGTTACCGGAACCCTATCGCGACAAGCCCCTGGCTACACCTTC. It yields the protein CAWSVTGTLSRQAPGYTF.

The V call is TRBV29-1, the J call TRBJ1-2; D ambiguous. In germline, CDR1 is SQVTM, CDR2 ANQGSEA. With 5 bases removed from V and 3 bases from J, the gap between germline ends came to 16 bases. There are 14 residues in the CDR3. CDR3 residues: CSVMARGEDYGYTF. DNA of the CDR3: TGCAGCGTTATGGCTCGGGGAGAGGACTATGGCTACACCTTC.

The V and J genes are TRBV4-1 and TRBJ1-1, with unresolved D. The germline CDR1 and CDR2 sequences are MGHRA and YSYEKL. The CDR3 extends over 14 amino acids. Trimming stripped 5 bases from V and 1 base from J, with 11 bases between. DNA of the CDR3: TGCGCCAGCAGCTTGTGGGCGGGGAACACTGAAGCTTTCTTT. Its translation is CASSLWAGNTEAFF.

CDR3 protein: CSVVSGGAYEQYF. The CDR3 DNA reads as TGCAGCGTTGTTAGCGGGGGAGCCTACGAGCAGTACTTC. The chain employs TRBV29-1 and TRBJ2-7, with TRBD2 identical over 9 bases. CDR3 length: 13 residues. Trimming removed 4 bases from V and 2 bases from J; junction bases left unmatched: 3. Germline V gene lookup returns CDR1 SQVTM and CDR2 ANQGSEA.

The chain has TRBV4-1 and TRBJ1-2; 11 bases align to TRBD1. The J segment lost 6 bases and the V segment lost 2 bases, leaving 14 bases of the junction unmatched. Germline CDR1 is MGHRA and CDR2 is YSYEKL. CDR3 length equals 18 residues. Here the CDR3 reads CASSQPTHRDRGSDGYTF. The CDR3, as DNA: TGCGCCAGCAGCCAACCTACTCACCGGGACAGGGGGTCGGATGGCTACACCTTC.

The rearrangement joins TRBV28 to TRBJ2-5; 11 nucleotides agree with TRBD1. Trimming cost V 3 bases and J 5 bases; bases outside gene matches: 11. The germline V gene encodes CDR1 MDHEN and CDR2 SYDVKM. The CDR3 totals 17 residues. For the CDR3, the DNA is TGTGCCAGCAGTTTTAGGTGGACAGGGGGCATTATGGAGACCCAGTACTTC. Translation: CASSFRWTGGIMETQYF.